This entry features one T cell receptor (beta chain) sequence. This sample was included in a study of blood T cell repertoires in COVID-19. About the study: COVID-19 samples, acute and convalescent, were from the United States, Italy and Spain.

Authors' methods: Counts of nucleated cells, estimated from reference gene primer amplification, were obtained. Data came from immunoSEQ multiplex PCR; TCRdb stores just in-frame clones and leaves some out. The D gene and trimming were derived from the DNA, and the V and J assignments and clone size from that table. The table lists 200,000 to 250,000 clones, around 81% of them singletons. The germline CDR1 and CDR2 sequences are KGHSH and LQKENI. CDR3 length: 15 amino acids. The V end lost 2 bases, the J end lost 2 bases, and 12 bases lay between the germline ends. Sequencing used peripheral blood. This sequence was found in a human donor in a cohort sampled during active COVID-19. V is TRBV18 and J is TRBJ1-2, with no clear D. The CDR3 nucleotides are TGTGCCAGCTCACCAATTCCGACGGAGAACTATGGCTACACCTTC. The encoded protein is CASSPIPTENYGYTF.